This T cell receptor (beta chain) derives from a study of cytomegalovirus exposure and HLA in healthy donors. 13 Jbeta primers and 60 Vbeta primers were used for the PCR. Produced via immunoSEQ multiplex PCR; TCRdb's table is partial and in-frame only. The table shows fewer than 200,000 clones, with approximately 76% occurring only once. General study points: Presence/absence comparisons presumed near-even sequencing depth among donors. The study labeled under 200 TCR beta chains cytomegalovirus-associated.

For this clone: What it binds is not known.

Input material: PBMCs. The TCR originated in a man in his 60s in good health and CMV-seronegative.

The chain's CDR3 is CASTRWGDYGYTF. CDR3 nucleotide sequence: TGTGCCAGCACCCGGTGGGGAGACTATGGCTACACCTTC. The chain employs TRBV6-5 and TRBJ1-2, with no clear D. In germline, CDR1 is MNHEY, CDR2 SVGAGI. Trimming took off 7 bases at V and 3 bases at J, with 12 bases between the two ends. The CDR3 contains 13 residues.